Given below is one T cell receptor (beta chain) in context. The data were obtained in a study of T cell responses to AZD1222 COVID-19 vaccine. Sequencing was performed with immunoSEQ multiplex PCR; in TCRdb, only in-frame clones are kept and a portion is missing. The top ten hold around a tenth of the sample, which has 90,000 to 130,000 clones, 84% seen once. There are 13 residues in the CDR3. The germline gives CDR1 KGHSH, CDR2 LQKENI. V was shortened by 10 bases and J by 1 base, with 11 bases between the two germline ends. The specimen comprised peripheral blood, sampled on day 0 of AZD1222 vaccination. The receptor's source is an adult in good health. This chain joins TRBV18 and TRBJ1-5; D call uncertain. The CDR3 region has the DNA TGTGCCACCTCCCCCGGAAGCAATCAGCCCCAGCATTTT. Translated: CATSPGSNQPQHF.